This T cell receptor (beta chain) was documented in a study of blood T cell repertoires in COVID-19. Sequencing was performed with immunoSEQ multiplex PCR; in TCRdb, only in-frame clones are kept and a portion is missing. This table holds about 120,000 clones, roughly 89% found once. V was cut by 5 bases and J by 0 bases, with 8 bases left in between. The CDR3 loop spans 14 amino acids. Germline V gene data show CDR1 as SEHNR and CDR2 as FQNEAQ (reference sequence). This clone came up a few times. The chain combines TRBV7-9 with TRBJ1-3, with D uncertain. The clonotype comes from a human donor with acute or convalescent COVID-19. The donor label of this sample is uncertain. The sequenced sample consisted of peripheral blood. CDR3 residues: CASSVGSSGNTIYF. CDR3 nucleotides: TGTGCCAGCAGCGTGGGGAGCTCTGGAAACACCATATATTTT.